This T cell receptor (beta chain) was sequenced during a study of OX40 agonist ivuxolimab in advanced cancers. With regard to the full study: Ivuxolimab was an agonistic, fully human IgG2 monoclonal antibody directed against OX40 (CD134), a costimulatory receptor. Intravenous ivuxolimab was administered to patients every 2 weeks at six dose levels: 0.01, 0.1, 0.3, 1.5, 3 and 10 mg/kg. Among the roughly 50 dose-escalation patients, about 20 had hepatocellular carcinoma, approximately 15 melanoma, 9 renal cell carcinoma and 9 head and neck cancer. In the dose-escalation cohort, 70% to 85% of patients were male, and the mean age was roughly 60 years with a range of about 20 to 80. Prior anti-PD-1, anti-PD-L1 or anti-CTLA-4 therapy was permitted, and checkpoint inhibitors had been received by about 37% of dose-escalation patients. Three dose-escalation patients achieved partial responses, one with hepatocellular carcinoma and two with cutaneous melanoma. The point of sequencing TCRbeta in the periphery was to test whether ivuxolimab changed TCR sequence diversity and drove clonal T-cell expansion. The paper covers the monotherapy dose-escalation part of the phase I ivuxolimab trial, which included N ≈ 50 patients.

About this clone: It lacks a known antigen. No much larger clone is present one base from it, and per-base qualities are unavailable.

CDR1 and CDR2, looked up from the germline V gene (reference sequence), are MNHEY and SMNVEV. Relative to germline, V is missing 5 bases and J is missing 1 base, with 9 bases of the junction outside any gene match. The CDR3, cysteine through phenylalanine, is 16 amino acids long. Here the CDR3 DNA is all that survives: 48 bases in frame from base 1. Genomic DNA was extracted from sorted cells for sequencing of the TCRbeta CDR3 region. The immunoSEQ Assay was used for sequencing of TCRbeta CDR3 regions. Here the immuneACCESS table is served through TCRdb, limited to in-frame sequences with V and J called. Missing clones are a known gap in these copies; in checked studies unresolved V genes cover under half, and the rest lacks a known reason. This sample lists approximately 70,000 clones; roughly 80% were detected once. Of the sample, approximately 1% is held by the ten largest clones. Here is what the overall study found, with its caveats: Clonal expansion of both CD4+ and CD8+ blood T cells was observed from baseline to week 6 at doses 0.1 to 3.0 mg/kg. Low levels of normalized T-cell clonal expansion were also seen in some patients who did not respond. In the 0.1-3.0 mg/kg groups, partial responders were among the patients with the lowest normalized peripheral clonal expansion, particularly in CD8+ T cells. The antigen specificity of the clonally expanded peripheral T cells was not determined. After ivuxolimab, CD8+ T cells had more expanded clones than CD4+ T cells on average.

The trial excluded patients who had a history of autoimmune disease or were on systemic immunosuppression. Peripheral blood for TCR sequencing was drawn from every dose cohort at baseline, at cycle 4 day 1 and at cycle 7 day 1. Samples came from an open-label, multicenter, first-in-human phase I dose-escalation trial of ivuxolimab. Adults with locally advanced or metastatic melanoma, renal cell, hepatocellular, or head and neck squamous cell carcinoma were enrolled in the trial. CD4+ and CD8+ T cells were sorted separately from peripheral blood before TCR sequencing. The rearranged chain carries TRBV27 and TRBJ2-3, with TRBD2 identical over 7 junction bases. The sample in question was CD4+ or CD8+ T cells sorted from blood, obtained in a trial of the OX40 agonist ivuxolimab. This TCR derives from an adult with an advanced solid tumor such as melanoma, head and neck, liver or kidney cancer. The sequence in DNA is TGTGCCAGCAGTCCCTATGACCTAGCGGGCACAGATACGCAGTATTTT. Translated, it reads CASSPYDLAGTDTQYF.